Listed below are T cell receptor beta chains from one sample, sequenced in a study of T cell responses to AZD1222 COVID-19 vaccine. Only in-frame clones appear in the TCRdb table, and some are missing; sequencing was by immunoSEQ multiplex PCR. The sample lists fewer than 200,000 clones; about 90% were seen once. Material: peripheral blood, obtained on day 0 of MenACWY control vaccination. The receptor set was obtained from an adult in good health. The CDR3 runs from the conserved cysteine through the conserved F or W. The D gene is left open where the match is weak. Size tells how often a clone was seen (once, few, many) or the class of an expanded clone, and some rows leave it out.

clone_size,d_call,v_call,j_call,cdr3_aa,cdr3_nt
NA,NA,TRBV6-5,TRBJ2-7,CASSLSGSEQYF,TGTGCCAGCAGTCTTTCAGGCAGCGAGCAGTACTTC
NA,NA,TRBV7-6,TRBJ1-3,CASSLTQVQSGNTIYF,TGTGCCAGCAGCTTGACACAGGTTCAATCTGGAAACACCATATATTTT
few,NA,TRBV6-5,TRBJ1-2,CASSWSVSMARGYTF,TGTGCCAGCAGTTGGTCAGTCTCTATGGCTAGGGGCTACACCTTC
NA,NA,TRBV6-2/TRBV6-3,TRBJ2-2,CASSYLQTGELFF,TGTGCCAGCAGTTACTTACAAACCGGGGAGCTGTTTTTT
once,NA,TRBV10-3,TRBJ1-1,CAISESTVNTEAFF,TGTGCCATCAGTGAGTCGACAGTGAACACTGAAGCTTTCTTT
NA,NA,TRBV5-6,TRBJ1-2,CASSGRRADGYTF,TGTGCCAGCAGCGGGCGGCGGGCGGATGGCTACACCTTC
NA,NA,TRBV19,TRBJ1-2,CASTRKPGHPNYGYTF,TGTGCCAGTACCAGGAAACCGGGACACCCGAATTATGGCTACACCTTC
NA,NA,TRBV6-1,TRBJ1-5,CASSEQAGEGQPQHF,TGTGCCAGCAGTGAACAGGCAGGGGAGGGTCAGCCCCAGCATTTT
NA,NA,TRBV27,TRBJ2-3,CASSHWTLTDTQYF,TGTGCCAGCAGTCACTGGACACTCACAGATACGCAGTATTTT
NA,NA,TRBV23-1,TRBJ2-5,CASSQILREGETQYF,TGCGCCAGCAGTCAAATTTTACGGGAAGGAGAGACCCAGTACTTC
NA,NA,TRBV19,TRBJ1-1,CASGSGNTEAFF,TGTGCCAGTGGTAGTGGAAACACTGAAGCTTTCTTT
NA,NA,TRBV6-5,TRBJ1-2,CASSPVGGNYGYTF,TGTGCCAGCAGCCCCGTCGGAGGGAACTATGGCTACACCTTC
NA,TRBD1,TRBV28,TRBJ1-5,CASSSGTGASNQPQHF,TGTGCCAGCAGTTCTGGGACAGGGGCTAGCAATCAGCCCCAGCATTTT
NA,TRBD1,TRBV11-2,TRBJ2-5,CASSLEGRGLETQYF,TGTGCCAGCAGCTTAGAAGGCAGGGGGCTAGAGACCCAGTACTTC
NA,TRBD1,TRBV5-1,TRBJ2-7,CASSRQGSNEQYF,TGCGCCAGCAGCCGACAGGGTTCCAACGAGCAGTACTTC
NA,NA,TRBV2,TRBJ1-2,CASMGQIGYTF,TGTGCCAGCATGGGGCAAATTGGCTACACCTTC
NA,NA,TRBV7-8,TRBJ2-7,CASSSTGTLSYEQYF,TGTGCCAGCAGCTCCACCGGGACTCTCTCCTACGAGCAGTACTTC
NA,NA,TRBV29-1,TRBJ1-2,CSVEQGSLYGYTF,TGCAGCGTTGAGCAGGGGAGCCTCTATGGCTACACCTTC
NA,NA,TRBV11-2,TRBJ2-7,CASTLTGTALF,TGTGCCAGCACCTTGACGGGGACGGCCCTCTTC
NA,TRBD2,TRBV24-1,TRBJ2-2,CATSDSLRGSAGLAATGELFF,TGTGCCACCAGTGATTCTCTCCGAGGTTCAGCGGGACTAGCGGCGACCGGGGAGCTGTTTTTT
few,NA,TRBV7-9,TRBJ2-7,CASSPTVYEQYF,TGTGCCAGCAGCCCGACTGTGTACGAGCAGTACTTC
NA,NA,TRBV3-1/TRBV3-2,TRBJ1-2,CASSPLGANYGYTF,TGTGCCAGCAGCCCGTTGGGAGCTAACTATGGCTACACCTTC
once,NA,TRBV21-1,TRBJ1-3,CASSSPWTVTGNTIYF,TGTGCCAGCAGCAGCCCCTGGACAGTTACTGGAAACACCATATATTTT
NA,NA,TRBV12-3/TRBV12-4,TRBJ2-7,CASYLTTQQYF,TGTGCCAGCTACCTGACGACTCAGCAGTACTTC
once,TRBD2,TRBV11-3,TRBJ2-7,CASSLDSLETSGSHEQYF,TGTGCCAGCAGCTTAGATAGTTTGGAGACTAGCGGGAGCCACGAGCAGTACTTC
NA,NA,TRBV25-1,TRBJ1-2,CASRRTESNYGYTF,TGTGCCAGCCGGCGGACAGAATCTAACTATGGCTACACCTTC
NA,TRBD2,TRBV5-1,TRBJ2-3,CASSFGRDYTDTQYF,TGCGCCAGCAGTTTTGGCCGGGACTACACAGATACGCAGTATTTT
NA,NA,TRBV7-9,TRBJ1-4,CASSLTEKLFF,TGTGCCAGCAGCTTAACAGAAAAACTGTTTTTT
NA,NA,TRBV28,TRBJ1-1,CASSPQDTEAFF,TGTGCCAGCAGTCCTCAGGACACTGAAGCTTTCTTT
NA,TRBD1,TRBV19,TRBJ1-1,CASSVRQGAGAFF,TGTGCCAGTAGTGTTAGACAGGGGGCAGGAGCTTTCTTT
NA,TRBD1,TRBV24-1,TRBJ2-5,CATSDWSGTGGGETQYF,TGTGCCACCAGTGATTGGTCCGGGACAGGGGGCGGGGAGACCCAGTACTTC
NA,NA,TRBV7-2,TRBJ1-2,CASSPGVGGAGGGYTF,TGTGCCAGCAGCCCCGGCGTGGGGGGGGCCGGCGGCGGCTACACCTTC
NA,TRBD1,TRBV6-5,TRBJ1-2,CASSQRTGGRGYTF,TGTGCCAGCAGCCAAAGAACAGGGGGCCGTGGCTACACCTTC
NA,NA,TRBV24-1,TRBJ2-5,CATSDPTPERETQYF,TGTGCCACCAGTGACCCCACACCGGAGAGGGAGACCCAGTACTTC
NA,TRBD2,TRBV7-3,TRBJ2-5,CASSPSGLAETQYF,TGTGCCAGCAGCCCATCCGGACTAGCGGAGACCCAGTACTTC
few,NA,TRBV27,TRBJ1-2,CASSVTGTLANGYTF,TGTGCCAGCAGTGTTACCGGGACCCTAGCAAATGGCTACACCTTC
NA,NA,TRBV12-3/TRBV12-4,TRBJ1-1,CASSFSPTEAFF,TGTGCCAGCAGTTTTAGTCCTACTGAAGCTTTCTTT
NA,NA,TRBV2,TRBJ2-2,CASRRVSRELFF,TGTGCCAGCAGAAGGGTGTCGCGGGAGCTGTTTTTT